This TCR beta chain was captured by sequencing in a study of identical twins (dated by TCRdb to about 2016). Background on the whole study: To test whether fetal clonotypes persist, this study deep-sequenced TCR alpha and beta repertoires from monozygotic twins, from unrelated adults of various ages, and from cord blood. To rule out contamination, replicate twin experiments were performed at different times with different library preparation protocols. The study at large found these results: Compared with coincidental sharing between unrelated individuals, out-of-frame TCR alpha sequences shared between twins had an excess of sequences with low generation probability. Because the same donors could not be followed over many years, the conclusions depended on cross-sectional statistical analysis. The excess sharing between twins in beta out-of-frame sequences was weaker because fewer shared sequences reduced the signal-to-noise ratio. Abundant cord blood beta clonotypes carried fewer insertions; young adult naive repertoires showed a weaker similar trend, while memory repertoires showed none. Out-of-frame TCR alpha sharing in monozygotic twins was systematically underestimated by recombination models, whereas sharing between unrelated individuals was in agreement with the recombination models. Invariant T cells such as MAIT and iNKT could partly confound zero-insertion analyses, although diverse VJ usage argued against such confounding for most clonotypes.

All donors were healthy Caucasians. The twin cohort consisted of three pairs of female monozygotic twins, all aged about 18 to 29 years. Positive isolation kits from Invitrogen were used to isolate CD4+ and CD8+ T cell populations. Library creation used 5' RACE. Sequencing instrument: Illumina HiSeq 2000. Template switching introduced a universal primer binding site; the final cDNA contained a unique molecular identifier, enabling accurate counting of TCR cDNA molecules. Specific primers in the conserved constant-segment region were used to synthesize first-strand cDNA for the TCR alpha and beta chains. To control for contamination, every cDNA library carried two barcodes: a SMART-Mk sample barcode plus Illumina barcodes. TruSeq adapter sequences and Illumina sample barcodes were added in two successive PCR steps. The TCR alpha and beta cDNA libraries were sequenced on the Illumina HiSeq platform using custom primers. As for the authors' bioinformatics: Unique molecular identifiers were extracted from raw reads with MiGEC, and CDR3 positions were determined with MiXCR. Recombination models were inferred per individual with the repgenHMM and IGoR tools using an EM algorithm. The tcR package in R was used for shared clonotype analysis, with sharing normalized by the product of cloneset sizes. To study raw recombination without the effects of thymic and clonal selection, out-of-frame nonproductive sequences were analyzed. The public reads were run again by TCRdb, first through fastp at Q25 and then through MiXCR, and only productive beta chains were kept. Entries are consolidated by CDR3 protein sequence, retaining the most common genes and DNA. Clone size and V and J calls follow TCRdb, not the original study. Counted in this sample were 500,000 to 600,000 distinct CDR3 sequences; less than 25% of them appeared once. The top ten clonotypes cover 0.8% to 1% of the sample.

Note on this clonotype: The antigen it recognizes is unknown. Base qualities are not recorded, but no much larger clone differs from it by a single base.

The V end gives up 6 bases and the J end 5 bases, leaving 4 bases in the junction not matched to a gene. The CDR3 starts with the cysteine, ends with the phenylalanine, and has 13 residues. The retained sequence is limited to the CDR3, 39 bases, with the frame set at the first base. The germline V gene (reference sequence) yields SEHNR for CDR1 and FQNEAQ for CDR2. This sample also belongs to another study, concerning T cells expressing NK-cell markers. The second study also describes: In sorted CD3+CD56+NKG2C+, CD3+CD56+NKG2C- and CD3+CD56-NKG2C+ T-cell subsets from several donors, TCR beta-chain repertoires were profiled. Of the eight sequenced donors, seven were found to be HCMV-seropositive and one was found to be HCMV-seronegative. In several experiments an anti-gammadeltaTCR antibody was added to restrict sorting to alphabetaTCR-expressing T cells. For six donors, the dominant CD3+CD56+NKG2C+ clonotypes were among the top 10 CD8+ clonotypes and accounted for roughly 1.0-7.5% of CD8+ T cells. Those dominant clonotypes were again the most abundant among CD3+CD56-NKG2C+ cells in a handful of donors, at about 28.3-65%. Whether the expanded NKG2C-expressing T cell clones were specific for HCMV antigens remained unclear. The study sequenced eight donors, all healthy volunteers chosen at random: three men and five women. HCMV-specific IgG was detected in serum with a commercial ELISA kit to determine HCMV serostatus. MIGEC handled demultiplexing of the reads and grouping by UMI, while MiTCR was used to assemble and quantify clonotypes. To exclude erroneous sequences, only TCR cDNA sequences supported by at least two reads were retained. The tcR package was used for downstream repertoire analysis, and clonotypes were matched between fractions using CDR3 nucleotide sequence together with V segment. VDJmatch was used to annotate antigen specificity against VDJdb, with one amino acid substitution allowed in CDR3.

The chain uses TRBV7-9 and TRBJ2-7; 10 nucleotides in the junction match TRBD1. Sequencing was done on a sample of CD4+ T cells sorted from blood. The receptor was derived from a woman aged 18-29 years in good health. The CDR3 reads as follows: CASRDRGHHEQYF. The DNA sequence is as follows: TGTGCCAGCAGAGACAGGGGGCACCACGAGCAGTACTTC. When the CDR3 is completed using the reference TRBV7-9 and TRBJ2-7 genes on either side, the full variable domain is DTGVSQNPRHKITKRGQNVTFRCDPISEHNRLYWYRQTLGQGPEFLTYFQNEAQLEKSRLLSDRFSAERPKGSFSTLEIQRTEQGDSAMYLCASRDRGHHEQYFGPGTRLTVT.